This TCR beta chain stems from a study of blood T cell repertoires in COVID-19. Per the original data handling: Reference gene primer amplification in the assay estimated nucleated cell counts. This table comes from immunoSEQ multiplex PCR, and its TCRdb copy is limited to in-frame clones, with some not included. V, J and clone size derive from that table, while D and trimming were established from the DNA sequence. The sample lists 230,000 or so clones; 75% to 85% were seen once. V gave up 3 bases and J gave up 3 bases, with 5 bases separating them. The length of the CDR3 is 12 residues. This receptor was obtained from a man between 40 and 49 years old who had recovered from COVID-19. The specimen sequenced was peripheral blood. The chain employs TRBV12-3 or TRBV12-4 and TRBJ1-2, with no clear D. The CDR3 DNA reads as TGTGCCAGCAGTTTTGAGGACTATGGCTACACCTTC. This gives the protein CASSFEDYGYTF.